The count of the clone carrying this TCR beta chain is one. What it binds is unknown. V lost 3 bases and J lost 4; bases outside the gene matches: 11. Germline V CDR1 and CDR2: MDHEN, SYDVKM. The CDR3 contains 16 residues. Libraries were prepared by immunoSEQ multiplex PCR; TCRdb keeps only in-frame clonotypes and omits some of them. The sample has millions of clones, 85% to 95% seen once; the top ten hold 0.1% to 0.15%. This entry comes from a study of shared clonotypes between healthy human individuals. The study's findings and limits: Clonotypes shared by all four donors outscored non-shared clonotypes in generation probability.

This clonotype originated in a man between 18 and 35 years old in good health. V gene TRBV28 combines with J gene TRBJ2-7; the match to TRBD1 covers 8 bases. The sequenced sample consisted of naive CD4+ T cells sorted from blood. Stated subset: CD45RA+ positively selected. The CDR3 reads CASSFTSGTGPYEQYF. The DNA of the CDR3 is TGTGCCAGCAGTTTTACATCCGGGACAGGACCATACGAGCAGTACTTC.